These T cell receptor beta chains were read from a single sample in a study of blood T cell repertoires in COVID-19. Some clones are missing from TCRdb's copy, which holds only in-frame ones; the method was immunoSEQ multiplex PCR. The table lists under 60,000 clones, around 83% of them singletons. The sample was peripheral blood. All receptors come from a human donor in a cohort sampled during active COVID-19. CDR3s include the opening cysteine and the closing phenylalanine or tryptophan. The order of the fields is V gene, J gene, D gene, clone size, CDR3 DNA, CDR3 protein. A D gene is named only where the DNA matches it firmly. Some rows mark clone size as missing; the rest say once, few, many or name a class of expanded clone.

V: TRBV30
J: TRBJ2-7
D: -
size: once
DNA: TGTGCCTGGGTAGCAGAAAGTGACTACGAGCAGTACTTC
CDR3: CAWVAESDYEQYF

V: TRBV5-1
J: TRBJ2-3
D: -
size: -
DNA: TGCGCCAGCAGCTTGGAAGGGGTAAGCACAGATACGCAGTATTTT
CDR3: CASSLEGVSTDTQYF

V: TRBV24-1
J: TRBJ2-7
D: -
size: -
DNA: TGTGCCACCAGTGATTATGAGTCGGTCTACGAGCAGTACTTC
CDR3: CATSDYESVYEQYF

V: TRBV5-1
J: TRBJ1-1
D: -
size: -
DNA: TGCGCCAGCAGCTTGGGTGCGGTGAACACTGAAGCTTTCTTT
CDR3: CASSLGAVNTEAFF

V: TRBV5-1
J: TRBJ2-7
D: -
size: -
DNA: TGCGCCAGCAGCTTGAACTCAGGACACTACGGGCAGTACTTC
CDR3: CASSLNSGHYGQYF

V: TRBV24-1
J: TRBJ2-2
D: -
size: -
DNA: TGTGCCACCAGCCTAGGGGGAAGGATTACCGGGGAGCTGTTTTTT
CDR3: CATSLGGRITGELFF

V: TRBV18
J: TRBJ1-5
D: TRBD1
size: -
DNA: TGTGCCAGCTCCCCCAGGGGGCAGGATCAGCCCCAGCATTTT
CDR3: CASSPRGQDQPQHF

V: TRBV4-2
J: TRBJ1-3
D: -
size: few
DNA: TGTGCCAGCAGCCAAGACCGAGTCTCTGGAAACACCATATATTTT
CDR3: CASSQDRVSGNTIYF

V: TRBV4-1
J: TRBJ2-7
D: -
size: -
DNA: TGCGCCAGCAGCCAAGTCGGGGGATACCACTACGAGCAGTACTTC
CDR3: CASSQVGGYHYEQYF

V: TRBV2
J: TRBJ2-7
D: TRBD2
size: -
DNA: TGTGCCAGCAGTGGACAGGGATCCGGACCGGGACTAGCGGGGGGCACCTACGAGCAGTACTTC
CDR3: CASSGQGSGPGLAGGTYEQYF

V: TRBV9
J: TRBJ2-3
D: -
size: -
DNA: TGTGCCAGCAGCGTAGGCGTCGGGGGGCTGACAGATACGCAGTATTTT
CDR3: CASSVGVGGLTDTQYF

V: TRBV5-1
J: TRBJ2-7
D: TRBD1
size: -
DNA: TGCGCCAGCAGCGATCCGGGACAGTCCTACGAGCAGTACTTC
CDR3: CASSDPGQSYEQYF

V: TRBV12-5
J: TRBJ1-1
D: -
size: -
DNA: TGTGCTACCGTGCAGGGCGCTTATTCCACTGAAGCTTTCTTT
CDR3: CATVQGAYSTEAFF

V: TRBV15
J: TRBJ2-3
D: TRBD1
size: -
DNA: TGTGCCACCAGCAAAACCTACAGGGGGCGTTCAGATACGCAGTATTTT
CDR3: CATSKTYRGRSDTQYF

V: TRBV12-5
J: TRBJ1-3
D: -
size: -
DNA: TGTGCTAGTGGTTTGTCGAGCGGAGGAAACACCATATATTTT
CDR3: CASGLSSGGNTIYF

V: TRBV5-6
J: TRBJ1-5
D: TRBD1
size: -
DNA: TGTGCCAGCAGCTTGGGGCAGGACAGGATATTAGACAATCAGCCCCAGCATTTT
CDR3: CASSLGQDRILDNQPQHF

V: TRBV2
J: TRBJ2-5
D: TRBD1
size: -
DNA: TGTGCCAACAACAGGGGGCGCGGGGAGACCCAGTACTTC
CDR3: CANNRGRGETQYF

V: TRBV10-3
J: TRBJ1-5
D: TRBD1
size: -
DNA: TGTGCCATCAGAGGGACAGACTTGAATCAGCCCCAGCATTTT
CDR3: CAIRGTDLNQPQHF

V: TRBV14
J: TRBJ2-1
D: -
size: few
DNA: TGTGCCAGCAGCCTCGTGGAGGGCCGGGGGCAGTTCTTC
CDR3: CASSLVEGRGQFF

V: TRBV7-3
J: TRBJ1-1
D: TRBD1
size: -
DNA: TGTGCCAGCAGCTTCAATCGACAGGGCGGCGCTTTCTTT
CDR3: CASSFNRQGGAFF

V: TRBV7-9
J: TRBJ1-4
D: TRBD1
size: -
DNA: TGTGCCAGCAGCGACCGGACAGGACGAAATGAAAAACTGTTTTTT
CDR3: CASSDRTGRNEKLFF

V: TRBV7-2
J: TRBJ2-1
D: -
size: once
DNA: TGTGCCAGCAGCTTAGACCCCAGCTACAATGAGCAGTTCTTC
CDR3: CASSLDPSYNEQFF